This T cell receptor (beta chain) emerged from a study of blood T cell repertoires in COVID-19. About the research overall: Acute-phase and convalescent COVID-19 samples originated in the United States, Italy and Spain. The analysed material was cDNA or gDNA that came from T cells, B-cell-depleted T cells, or PBMCs.

CDR1 is LGHDT and CDR2 is YNNKEL in the germline V gene (reference sequence). Trimming stripped 0 bases from V and 4 bases from J, with 7 bases between. The CDR3 is made up of 14 amino acids. In the original processing: The authors estimated nucleated cell counts from reference gene primer amplification. Clones were read by immunoSEQ multiplex PCR, and TCRdb kept only the in-frame ones, dropping some. V, J and clone size reflect that table, while D and trimming were determined from the DNA. Among around 81,000 clones listed, 88% were seen once. The gene calls are TRBV3-1 (or the pseudogene TRBV3-2) and TRBJ2-1; D is uncertain. The sample taken for sequencing was peripheral blood. This clonotype was sampled from a woman of 80 years or more with acute or convalescent COVID-19. This CDR3 reads CASSQDTRYNEQFF. Here the CDR3 DNA reads TGTGCCAGCAGCCAAGATACGAGATACAATGAGCAGTTCTTC.